Below, 15 T cell receptor beta chains from the same sample are listed, as sequenced in a study of blood T cell repertoires in COVID-19 (dated by TCRdb to the early 2020s). Preparation of the library involved the immunoSEQ multiplex PCR assay. Here the immuneACCESS table is served through TCRdb, limited to in-frame sequences with V and J called. Missing clones are a known gap in these copies; in checked studies unresolved V genes cover under half, and the rest lacks a known reason. This sample is represented by 260,000 or so clones; roughly 88% of them were singletons. The ten largest clones add up to about 9.8% of the sample. What was sequenced was peripheral blood. The receptors stem from a man aged 18 to 29 with active or convalescent COVID-19.

J is TRBJ1-1 and V is TRBV11-3; perhaps TRBD1 as D (5 bases). The germline gives CDR1 SGHNT, CDR2 YENEEA. The CDR3 has 13 amino acids. The germline V and J ends were trimmed by 0 bases and 7 bases, with 9 bases remaining between them. Here the CDR3 reads CASSLDARVEAFF. CDR3 sequence (DNA): TGTGCCAGCAGCTTAGACGCCAGGGTTGAAGCTTTCTTT.

This chain joins TRBV2 and TRBJ2-2, with 9 bases aligning to TRBD2. Trimming cost V 8 bases and J 4 bases; bases outside gene matches: 8. This CDR3 is 15 amino acids long. Germline V gives CDR1 SNHLY, CDR2 FYNNEI. This CDR3 is CASSRSGGPTGELFF. DNA of the CDR3: TGTGCCAGCTCTAGAAGCGGGGGGCCCACCGGGGAGCTGTTTTTT.

This chain connects TRBV27 to TRBJ2-1; D is uncertain. Trimming cost V 6 bases and J 5 bases, with 5 bases left between them. Germline loops: CDR1 MNHEY, CDR2 SMNVEV (reference sequence). This CDR3 contains 11 residues. The CDR3 nucleotides are TGTGCCAGCAGGTTCAACAATGAGCAGTTCTTC. It encodes CASRFNNEQFF.

The genes are TRBV12-5 and TRBJ2-1; TRBD1 matches 9 bases. This CDR3 comprises 15 residues. V shed 9 bases and J 6 bases; nucleotides not matched to a gene: 12. Germline V gene data show CDR1 as LGHNT and CDR2 as FRNRAP. The chain's CDR3 is CASSPRDRVSNEQFF. The CDR3 nucleotides are TGTGCTAGCTCCCCCCGGGACAGGGTAAGCAATGAGCAGTTCTTC.

V is TRBV18 and J is TRBJ2-6; unclear D gene. Germline V CDR1 and CDR2: KGHSH, LQKENI. The V end was cut by 3 bases, the J end by 0 bases, with 3 bases between. The CDR3 loop spans 14 amino acids. The CDR3 region has the DNA TGTGCCAGCTCACCCCGCTCTGGGGCCAACGTCCTGACTTTC. Translated, it gives CASSPRSGANVLTF.

The V gene is TRBV2, the J gene TRBJ2-7; the D gene is possibly TRBD1 (6 bases). This CDR3 has 11 residues. Germline assignment: CDR1 SNHLY and CDR2 FYNNEI. V was trimmed by 7 bases and J by 11 bases, leaving 15 bases between them. The chain's CDR3 is CASKQQGLEYF. In nucleotides, the CDR3 is TGTGCCAGCAAACAACAGGGTTTGGAGTACTTC. Full variable domain (remainder filled in from reference TRBV2 and TRBJ2-7): EPEVTQTPSHQVTQMGQEVILRCVPISNHLYFYWYRQILGQKVEFLVSFYNNEISEKSEIFDDQFSVERPDGSNFTLKIRSTKLEDSAMYFCASKQQGLEYFGPGTRLTVT.

The chain links TRBV6-5 to TRBJ2-3; D is possibly TRBD1 (5 bases). Trimming removed 6 bases from V and 2 bases from J, with 9 bases in between. Per germline, CDR1 MNHEY and CDR2 SVGAGI. CDR3 size: 13 residues. Here the CDR3 DNA reads TGTGCCAGCAGAAGACAGAACACAGATACGCAGTATTTT. It translates to CASRRQNTDTQYF.

V usage is TRBV12-3 or TRBV12-4 and J usage is TRBJ2-3; D unresolved. V lost 8 bases and J 3 bases, leaving 9 bases between the germline ends. This CDR3 has 12 amino acids. CDR3 nucleotides: TGTGCCAGCGGCTTAACGACAGATACGCAGTATTTT. This sequence encodes CASGLTTDTQYF.

The chain recombines TRBV27 with TRBJ2-5; TRBD2 agrees at 8 bases. Germline V gives CDR1 MNHEY, CDR2 SMNVEV (reference sequence). The CDR3 is made up of 15 amino acids. Trimming took 5 bases from V and 7 from J; bases not matched to a gene: 12. CDR3 coding DNA: TGTGCCAGCAGTCCCTACGGACTAGCTGGGCTGACCCAGTACTTC. It is translated as CASSPYGLAGLTQYF.

On this clone: Other nucleotide sequences from this sample produce the same CDR3. The rearrangement uses TRBV12-3 or TRBV12-4 and TRBJ2-2; tentative D call: TRBD2 (5 bases). Between the trimmed V and J ends, which lost 6 bases and 6 bases, there was a span of 8 bases. This CDR3 is built from 12 residues. The DNA for the CDR3 is TGTGCCAGCAGGCCCGGGGCCGGGGAGCTGTTTTTT. Protein product: CASRPGAGELFF.

The V call is TRBV10-2, the J call TRBJ2-7, with D perhaps TRBD1 (6 bases). The CDR3 is 14 amino acids. Germline V gives CDR1 WSHSY, CDR2 SAAADI. With 3 bases removed from V and 2 bases from J, the gap between germline ends came to 11 bases. CDR3 coding DNA: TGCGCCAGCAGTGACCGGGACACGACCTACGAGCAGTACTTC. Its protein product is CASSDRDTTYEQYF.

This chain uses TRBV5-4 with TRBJ2-2; D call uncertain. The V end was cut by 5 bases, the J end by 6 bases, with 8 bases between. Per the germline V gene, CDR1 is SGHNT and CDR2 is YYREEE (reference sequence). The CDR3 totals 12 residues. In DNA, the CDR3 is TGTGCCAGCAGGCTCGGTCCCGGGGAGCTGTTTTTT. Protein product: CASRLGPGELFF.

This clone was observed a single time. V is TRBV19 and J is TRBJ2-7, with a possible D match to TRBD1 (5 bases). Germline CDR1 and CDR2: LNHDA and SQIVND (reference sequence). There are 14 residues in the CDR3. Trimming pared 5 bases from V and 0 bases from J, leaving 11 bases between. In DNA form, the CDR3 reads TGTGCCAGTAGTTTTTCCAGGGACTCCTACGAGCAGTACTTC. Encoded protein: CASSFSRDSYEQYF.

This chain connects TRBV12-5 to TRBJ1-5; possible D gene TRBD1, 5 bases. This CDR3 has 13 residues. CDR1 is LGHNT and CDR2 is FRNRAP in the germline V gene. Trimming pared 6 bases from V and 7 bases from J, leaving 13 bases between. The CDR3 nucleotides read TGTGCTAGTGGCCAGGGATTGAGCCAGCCCCAGCATTTT. The encoded protein is CASGQGLSQPQHF.

This clone was found once. The chain uses TRBV4-1 and TRBJ2-1; 10 positions match TRBD2. This CDR3 region has 15 residues. The germline V gene encodes CDR1 MGHRA and CDR2 YSYEKL. The V gene end was trimmed by 2 bases and the J gene end by 7 bases; junction bases not matched to a gene: 5. The CDR3 loop is CASSQSGGAGNEQFF. The CDR3 coding sequence is TGCGCCAGCAGCCAAAGCGGGGGGGCCGGAAATGAGCAGTTCTTC.